These 19 T cell receptor beta chains originate from one sample sequenced in a study of naive and memory T cell subsets. Study-wide results and limits: A few larger clonotypes appeared in naive repertoires, especially CD8, possibly memory cells re-expressing CD45RA.

Both TRBC1 and TRBC2 were covered by a beta constant-region primer of two equimolar oligonucleotides. Four rounds of PCR amplified the ligated cDNA using nested alpha and beta constant-region primers plus SP2. TCRdb itself ran the UMI-ligation and nested PCR reads through MiXCR, one entry per CDR3 protein. The data show approximately 140,000 distinct CDR3 sequences, approximately 21% seen once. Their cognate antigens are unknown. The sequenced material came from naive CD8+ T cells from blood. The receptors derive from a human donor in good health.

In its sample, this clonotype was seen a few times. This rearrangement joins TRBV10-3 to TRBJ2-1, with 7 nucleotides matching TRBD2. Trimming at V came to 2 bases and at J to 7 bases, leaving 2 bases not matched to a gene. The germline CDR1 and CDR2 sequences are ENHRY and SYGVKD. This CDR3 comprises 13 residues. In DNA, the CDR3 is TGTGCCATCAGTGAGATTAGCGGGAATGAGCAGTTCTTC. Residues: CAISEISGNEQFF.

The sample holds a few counts of this clonotype. The genes are TRBV9 and TRBJ1-5; D unresolved. Trimming took 0 bases from V and 7 from J, leaving 14 bases between them. CDR3 length: 15 amino acids. The germline V gene has CDR1 SGDLS and CDR2 YYNGEE. CDR3 sequence (DNA): TGTGCCAGCAGCGTAGGTGATAGTTGGAACCAGCCCCAGCATTTT. Protein: CASSVGDSWNQPQHF.

There are a few counts of this clonotype. The chain links TRBV6-5 to TRBJ2-7; D ambiguous. The germline V and J ends were trimmed by 0 bases and 7 bases, with 13 bases remaining between them. Per germline, CDR1 MNHEY and CDR2 SVGAGI. The CDR3 runs 14 residues. The chain's CDR3 is CASSYSQALGEQYF. For the CDR3, the DNA is TGTGCCAGCAGTTACTCCCAGGCTCTAGGGGAGCAGTACTTC.

This clonotype came up a few times. The chain recombines TRBV6-5 with TRBJ1-2, with D possibly TRBD1 on 5 matching bases. V lost 7 bases and J lost 6, with 21 bases in between. Germline lookup yields CDR1 MNHEY and CDR2 SVGAGI. This CDR3 comprises 15 residues. CDR3 loop: CASNQEGYPGDGYTF. CDR3 bases: TGTGCCAGCAACCAAGAGGGGTACCCTGGGGATGGCTACACCTTC.

This chain joins TRBV28 and TRBJ2-1, with D perhaps matching TRBD1 (5 bases). The V end was cut by 7 bases, the J end by 2 bases, with 12 bases between. The CDR3 totals 14 residues. The V gene's germline CDR1 is MDHEN and CDR2 SYDVKM. CDR3 coding DNA: TGTGCCAGCATCAGGACGACAGCCTACAATGAGCAGTTCTTC. This codes for CASIRTTAYNEQFF.

The rearrangement uses TRBV4-1 and TRBJ2-5; D is perhaps TRBD2 (7 bases). The CDR3 runs to 14 residues. CDR1 MGHRA and CDR2 YSYEKL come from the germline V gene. The V end was cut by 1 base, the J end by 4 bases, with 10 bases between. This CDR3 is CASSQVGGGETQYF. The CDR3 DNA sequence: TGCGCCAGCAGCCAAGTAGGGGGGGGAGAGACCCAGTACTTC.

The chain joins TRBV6-5 to TRBJ1-1; tentative D call: TRBD1 (6 bases). The germline CDR1 and CDR2 sequences are MNHEY and SVGAGI. V gave up 5 bases and J gave up 10 bases, with 14 bases separating them. The CDR3 covers 12 residues. CDR3 in amino acids: CASSAYRDRAFF. DNA for the CDR3: TGTGCCAGCAGTGCCTACAGGGATAGAGCTTTCTTT.

This clonotype has a count of ten or more. The V gene is TRBV30, the J gene TRBJ2-7; D is unclear. Germline CDR1 GTSNPN, CDR2 SVGIG (reference sequence). V gave up 0 bases and J gave up 6 bases, with 9 bases separating them. There are 12 residues in the CDR3. CDR3 DNA: TGTGCCTGGAGTGTACGGCCCCCCGAGCAGTACTTC. Translated, it gives CAWSVRPPEQYF.

The chain uses TRBV4-3 and TRBJ2-3, with 10 bases fitting TRBD1. CDR3 size: 14 residues. Germline V gene sequence: CDR1 LGHNA, CDR2 YSLEER. The V gene end was trimmed by 3 bases and the J gene end by 4 bases; junction bases not matched to a gene: 1. CDR3 residues: CASSHGQGADTQYF. The DNA of the CDR3 is TGCGCCAGCAGCCATGGACAGGGGGCAGATACGCAGTATTTT.

This clonotype has only a few counts. The chain links TRBV25-1 to TRBJ2-7; 8 bases are a match to TRBD2. Germline CDR1 reads MGHDK; CDR2 reads SYGVNS. CDR3 length: 13 amino acids. V was pared by 3 bases and J by 5 bases, with 3 bases of the junction left unmatched. The CDR3 sequence is CASSETSEDEQYF. The DNA for the CDR3 is TGTGCCAGCAGTGAGACTAGCGAGGACGAGCAGTACTTC.

This clonotype was seen a few times. This chain connects TRBV30 to TRBJ2-7; 7 nucleotides agree with TRBD1. The trim removed 3 bases at V and 3 bases at J, leaving 8 bases unmatched. Germline V CDR1 and CDR2: GTSNPN, SVGIG (reference sequence). This CDR3 has 14 residues. The CDR3 nucleotides read TGTGCCTGGAGCACCGACAGGGAAGACTACGAGCAGTACTTC. This gives the protein CAWSTDREDYEQYF.

The chain has TRBV7-6 and TRBJ2-1; no reliable D call. The CDR3 sequence is 13 residues long. Germline-derived CDR1 and CDR2 are SGHVS and FNYEAQ. V gave up 4 bases and J gave up 0 bases, with 4 bases separating them. DNA of the CDR3: TGTGCCAGCAGCTCTAGCTCCTACAATGAGCAGTTCTTC. Translated, it gives CASSSSSYNEQFF.

Only a few counts were recorded for this clonotype. The chain recombines TRBV12-3 or TRBV12-4 with TRBJ1-5; the D gene is possibly TRBD1 (6 bases). V was clipped by 1 base and J by 4 bases, with 11 bases between them. The CDR3 spans 15 residues. DNA of the CDR3: TGTGCCAGCAGTTTAGTCGGGCAGGGGAATCAGCCCCAGCATTTT. Its protein product is CASSLVGQGNQPQHF.

CDR3 sequence (DNA): TGTGCCAGCAGTGGCGCAGTCGGTGAGCAGTTCTTC. This codes for CASSGAVGEQFF. The chain couples TRBV27 to TRBJ2-1; D ambiguous. Germline V gene data show CDR1 as MNHEY and CDR2 as SMNVEV (reference sequence). V was shortened by 5 bases and J by 9 bases, with 11 bases between the two germline ends. The CDR3 covers 12 residues.

This clonotype was recorded a few times. This chain uses TRBV5-5 with TRBJ2-7; 7 bases match TRBD1. The CDR3 is 14 amino acids. Germline V gene data show CDR1 as SGHKS and CDR2 as YYEKEE (reference sequence). J lost 3 bases, V lost 0 bases, and 3 bases had no gene match. The CDR3 is CASSLVQGDYEQYF. In DNA form, the CDR3 reads TGTGCCAGCAGCTTGGTCCAGGGGGACTACGAGCAGTACTTC.

J is TRBJ1-5 and V is TRBV12-5; D call uncertain. Trimming stripped 7 bases from V and 0 bases from J, with 22 bases between. Per germline, CDR1 LGHNT and CDR2 FRNRAP. This CDR3 is 18 amino acids long. The DNA for the CDR3 is TGTGCTAGTGTATCCTTGGCGGGGTTTTCTTATAGCAATCAGCCCCAGCATTTT. It is translated as CASVSLAGFSYSNQPQHF.

This clonotype was seen a few times. The CDR3 region is CASGAGEQYF. DNA of the CDR3: TGTGCCAGTGGGGCTGGTGAGCAGTACTTC. This sequence joins TRBV28 and TRBJ2-7, with D tentatively TRBD1 (5 bases). Germline values: CDR1 MDHEN, CDR2 SYDVKM. The CDR3 length is 10 residues. Trimming took off 9 bases at V and 7 bases at J, with 10 bases between the two ends.

This clonotype was seen a handful of times. The rearrangement uses TRBV7-9 and TRBJ1-2, with 7 bases that match TRBD1. Germline assignment: CDR1 SEHNR and CDR2 FQNEAQ (reference sequence). The CDR3 sequence is 13 residues long. J lost 6 bases, V lost 5 bases, and 6 bases had no gene match. CDR3 DNA: TGTGCCAGCAGCCCCGACAGGGAGGATGGCTACACCTTC. Amino acids: CASSPDREDGYTF.

The rearrangement uses TRBV29-1 and TRBJ2-4, with D perhaps assigned TRBD1 or TRBD2 (5 bases each). Germline loops: CDR1 SQVTM, CDR2 ANQGSEA. The CDR3 is made up of 16 amino acids. V lost 3 bases and J lost 2, with 17 bases in between. The CDR3 sequence is CSVEILGEGSKNIQYF. The CDR3, as DNA: TGCAGCGTTGAGATTCTGGGGGAAGGGTCCAAAAACATTCAGTACTTC.